Each of the 32 T cell receptor beta chains below was sequenced from the same sample in a study of T cells expressing NK-cell markers. TCRdb re-called the 5' RACE reads; every CDR3 protein appears as one record, without DNA. The sample includes about 460,000 distinct CDR3 sequences. The sequencing input was blood T cells: a sorted CD56 or NKG2C T cell subset, CD4+ or CD8+ T cells, or bulk PBMC T cells (not recorded which). The receptors originated from a woman between 50 and 59 years old in good health.

The CDR3 sequence is CASSYLRDTLQGGTEAFF. The genes are TRBV7-9 and TRBJ1-1; checking the TCRdb D call of TRBD1 is not possible without DNA. Looked up from germline, CDR1 is SEHNR and CDR2 is FQNEAQ (reference sequence). This CDR3 comprises 18 residues.

The CDR3 spells CASSIRRLAGDHEQFF. The chain couples TRBV5-1 to TRBJ2-1; the TRBD2 assignment by TCRdb is unverifiable without DNA. CDR1 is SGHRS, CDR2 YFSETQ, per germline. The CDR3 spans 16 residues.

The rearrangement links TRBV6-1 to TRBJ2-1; TCRdb gives TRBD1 as the D gene, but with no DNA this cannot be confirmed. The germline CDR1 and CDR2 sequences are MNHNS and SASEGT. The CDR3 extends over 16 amino acids. The CDR3 spells CASSGLPGQGNNEQFF.

The V gene is TRBV11-3, the J gene TRBJ2-4; the D call of TRBD1 rests on TCRdb alone, since no DNA is present to check it. This CDR3 spans 13 amino acids. Germline V CDR1 and CDR2: SGHNT, YENEEA. CDR3 amino acids: CASSRVRSSPPYF.

This chain uses TRBV20-1 with TRBJ1-2; TCRdb reports TRBD1, a call that lacks DNA to check it against. Germline assignment: CDR1 DFQATT and CDR2 SNEGSKA (reference sequence). This CDR3 comprises 15 residues. CDR3: CSALQRGGGSYGYTF.

The rearrangement links TRBV27 to TRBJ2-3; checking the TCRdb D call of TRBD1 is not possible without DNA. CDR1 is MNHEY, CDR2 SMNVEV, per germline (reference sequence). CDR3 size: 16 residues. CDR3 in amino acids: CASSSPGHQVQDTQYF.

The V and J genes are TRBV3-1 and TRBJ1-1; with no DNA, the TCRdb D assignment of TRBD1 cannot be verified. This CDR3 has 14 amino acids. The germline gives CDR1 LGHDT, CDR2 YNNKEL (reference sequence). The CDR3 protein is CASRDTGVGTEAFF.

This chain links TRBV5-5 with TRBJ2-2; checking the TCRdb D call of TRBD1 is not possible without DNA. CDR3 size: 14 residues. From germline, CDR1 is SGHKS and CDR2 YYEKEE (reference sequence). CDR3 sequence reads: CASSAQGNTGELFF.

This sequence joins TRBV29-1 and TRBJ1-2. Looked up from germline, CDR1 is SQVTM and CDR2 is ANQGSEA. The CDR3 consists of 12 residues. The CDR3 here is CSVSGTGYGYTF.

The chain recombines TRBV6-1 with TRBJ2-5; with no DNA, the TCRdb D assignment of TRBD2 cannot be verified. The CDR3 length is 14 residues. Germline lookup yields CDR1 MNHNS and CDR2 SASEGT. The CDR3 spells CASSASGRAQTQYF.

The chain combines TRBV7-9 with TRBJ2-1; TCRdb's assignment of TRBD1 cannot be checked, as there is no DNA. The CDR3 length is 13 residues. Germline CDR1 SEHNR, CDR2 FQNEAQ (reference sequence). The CDR3 spells CASTLRSGNEQFF.

V is TRBV7-9 and J is TRBJ1-2. CDR1 and CDR2 (germline): SEHNR, FQNEAQ (reference sequence). This CDR3 spans 15 amino acids. The CDR3 sequence: CASSLSSGINYGYTF. Together with reference TRBV7-9 and TRBJ1-2, the CDR3 gives the full variable domain: DTGVSQNPRHKITKRGQNVTFRCDPISEHNRLYWYRQTLGQGPEFLTYFQNEAQLEKSRLLSDRFSAERPKGSFSTLEIQRTEQGDSAMYLCASSLSSGINYGYTFGSGTRLTVV.

The chain couples TRBV7-6 to TRBJ2-7; the D call from TCRdb, TRBD1, cannot be confirmed without DNA. Germline assignment: CDR1 SGHVS and CDR2 FNYEAQ. The CDR3 is 15 residues long. This CDR3 reads CASSLGQGWAYEQYF.

The chain joins TRBV20-1 to TRBJ1-3; TCRdb designates TRBD1, a call that cannot be tested without DNA. The CDR3 covers 16 residues. The V gene's germline CDR1 is DFQATT and CDR2 SNEGSKA (reference sequence). CDR3 residues: CSARETSGGSGNTTYF.

The chain uses TRBV20-1 and TRBJ1-5. The germline gives CDR1 DFQATT, CDR2 SNEGSKA (reference sequence). The CDR3 consists of 13 residues. CDR3 loop: CSAAQQINQPQHF.

The CDR3 region is CASSLQVAQFF. The chain employs TRBV7-2 and TRBJ2-1; TCRdb designates TRBD1, a call that cannot be tested without DNA. Germline CDR1 is SGHTA and CDR2 is FQGNSA. This CDR3 comprises 11 residues.

The chain employs TRBV5-1 and TRBJ2-6; TCRdb names TRBD2, which stays unverified in the absence of DNA. The CDR3 loop spans 20 amino acids. Per the germline V gene, CDR1 is SGHRS and CDR2 is YFSETQ. CDR3 loop: CASSLNPPQELRSGANVLTF.

The J gene is TRBJ2-6, the V gene TRBV20-1. The CDR3 is 14 amino acids. Germline values: CDR1 DFQATT, CDR2 SNEGSKA (reference sequence). CDR3 sequence: CSASVSTGANVLTF.

The chain links TRBV30 to TRBJ2-2; TCRdb names TRBD1, which stays unverified in the absence of DNA. Germline V gene lookup returns CDR1 GTSNPN and CDR2 SVGIG (reference sequence). This CDR3 contains 14 residues. This CDR3 is CAQRTGAYTGELFF.

The chain employs TRBV10-2 and TRBJ2-3; TCRdb names TRBD2, which stays unverified in the absence of DNA. The germline gives CDR1 WSHSY, CDR2 SAAADI. This CDR3 region has 13 residues. Here the CDR3 reads CASSGGSIDTQYF.

This chain connects TRBV4-2 to TRBJ2-3. CDR1 is LGHNA and CDR2 is YNFKEQ in the germline V gene. CDR3 length: 14 residues. The CDR3 spells CASTTGLATDTQYF.

This sequence joins TRBV2 and TRBJ2-1; with no DNA, the TCRdb D assignment of TRBD2 cannot be verified. The germline CDR1 and CDR2 sequences are SNHLY and FYNNEI. CDR3 size: 13 residues. This CDR3 reads CASSTGGRAIEFF.

This chain joins TRBV30 and TRBJ1-5. Germline CDR1 and CDR2: GTSNPN and SVGIG (reference sequence). The CDR3 runs to 15 residues. The CDR3 sequence is CAWSRPGTANQPQHF.

This chain uses TRBV6-1 with TRBJ2-2; without DNA, the TCRdb call of TRBD2 cannot be checked. Germline V gene data show CDR1 as MNHNS and CDR2 as SASEGT. This CDR3 is 15 amino acids long. Here the CDR3 reads CASSERGLAAGELFF.

The V call is TRBV11-2, the J call TRBJ2-2. Germline V CDR1 and CDR2: SGHAT, FQNNGV. CDR3 length: 14 amino acids. CDR3 in amino acids: CASSLPTGTGELFF.

V is TRBV30 and J is TRBJ1-4; TCRdb selects TRBD1, and the lack of DNA leaves this call unchecked. In germline, CDR1 is GTSNPN, CDR2 SVGIG (reference sequence). The CDR3 totals 14 residues. The CDR3 sequence: CAWSKKGADEKLFF.

The chain employs TRBV12-3 or TRBV12-4 and TRBJ1-1; checking the TCRdb D call of TRBD1 is not possible without DNA. CDR3 length: 13 residues. CDR3 residues: CASSLGERVEAFF.

The chain uses TRBV3-1 and TRBJ2-1. There are 14 residues in the CDR3. Germline lookup yields CDR1 LGHDT and CDR2 YNNKEL (reference sequence). This CDR3 is CASGLVLSNNEQFF.

The genes are TRBV27 and TRBJ1-5; TCRdb gives TRBD1 as the D gene, but with no DNA this cannot be confirmed. This CDR3 is 18 amino acids long. CDR1 and CDR2 from the germline V gene are MNHEY and SMNVEV (reference sequence). The CDR3 region is CASRPTEGGQNRNQPQHF.

The chain carries TRBV11-3 and TRBJ2-5. The germline V gene encodes CDR1 SGHNT and CDR2 YENEEA. The CDR3 has 14 residues. The CDR3 here is CASSFGVSQETQYF.

The chain carries TRBV6-5 and TRBJ1-6. Per germline, CDR1 MNHEY and CDR2 SVGAGI. This CDR3 contains 13 residues. CDR3: CASASIYNSPLHF.

The chain links TRBV5-8 to TRBJ2-1; the TRBD1 assignment by TCRdb is unverifiable without DNA. This CDR3 has 14 residues. Germline CDR1 is SGHTS and CDR2 is YDEGEE. CDR3 protein: CASSPVTGVDEQFF. Together with reference TRBV5-8 and TRBJ2-1, the CDR3 gives the full variable domain: EAGVTQSPTHLIKTRGQQATLRCSPISGHTSVYWYQQALGLGLQFLLWYDEGEERNRGNFPPRFSGRQFPNYSSELNVNALELEDSALYLCASSPVTGVDEQFFGPGTRLTVL.